Here is one TCR beta chain with its context. The entry originates in a study of blood T cells in healthy people across ages. Per sample, extraction of total RNA gave at least 5.5 micrograms in every case. Together with a sample-barcoded 5' primer, a J-beta primer mix was included in a second PCR lasting about 6 to 11 cycles. TCRdb analysed the 5' RACE reads with MiXCR anew, one entry per CDR3 protein. The table has a few hundred thousand distinct CDR3 sequences, 25% to 30% seen once. Germline V gene lookup returns CDR1 SGHAT and CDR2 FQNNGV. J gave up 6 bases and V 9 bases, and 7 bases lay outside the gene matches. This CDR3 spans 12 amino acids.

The clonotype was recovered from a woman aged 70-85 years in good health. The specimen sequenced was blood. The V call is TRBV11-2, the J call TRBJ1-2; 7 bases fit TRBD1. The CDR3 DNA reads as TGTGCCAGTCGACAGGGTCAAAATGGCTACACCTTC. Amino acids: CASRQGQNGYTF.